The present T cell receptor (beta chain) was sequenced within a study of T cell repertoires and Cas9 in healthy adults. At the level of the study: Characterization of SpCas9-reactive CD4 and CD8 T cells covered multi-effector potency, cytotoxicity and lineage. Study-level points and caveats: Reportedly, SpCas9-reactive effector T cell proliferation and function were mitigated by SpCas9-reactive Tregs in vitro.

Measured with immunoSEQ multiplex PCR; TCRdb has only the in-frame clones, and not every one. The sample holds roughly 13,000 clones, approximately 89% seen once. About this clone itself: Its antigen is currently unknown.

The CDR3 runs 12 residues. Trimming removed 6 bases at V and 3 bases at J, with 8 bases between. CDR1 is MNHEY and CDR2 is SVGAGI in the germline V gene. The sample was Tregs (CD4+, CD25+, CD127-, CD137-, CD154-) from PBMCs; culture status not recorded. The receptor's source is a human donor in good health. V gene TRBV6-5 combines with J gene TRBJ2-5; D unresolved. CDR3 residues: CASSRTEETQYF. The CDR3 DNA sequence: TGTGCCAGCAGCCGAACGGAAGAGACCCAGTACTTC.